This TCR beta chain stems from a study of T cell responses to AZD1222 COVID-19 vaccine. Generated by immunoSEQ multiplex PCR, the TCRdb table keeps only in-frame clones and is missing some. There are roughly 20,000 clones in the sample; 82% occur only once, and 35% to 45% lies in the top ten. V lost 6 bases, J lost 1 base, and 17 bases lay in between. Germline CDR1 SGHRS, CDR2 YFSETQ. CDR3 size: 15 residues. V is TRBV5-1 and J is TRBJ2-7; possible D gene TRBD1, 6 bases. This specimen was peripheral blood, taken on day 0 of AZD1222 vaccination. The receptor comes from an adult in good health. As DNA, the CDR3 is TGCGCCAGCAACCACCTAACAGGGAATTCCTACGAGCAGTACTTC. It encodes CASNHLTGNSYEQYF.